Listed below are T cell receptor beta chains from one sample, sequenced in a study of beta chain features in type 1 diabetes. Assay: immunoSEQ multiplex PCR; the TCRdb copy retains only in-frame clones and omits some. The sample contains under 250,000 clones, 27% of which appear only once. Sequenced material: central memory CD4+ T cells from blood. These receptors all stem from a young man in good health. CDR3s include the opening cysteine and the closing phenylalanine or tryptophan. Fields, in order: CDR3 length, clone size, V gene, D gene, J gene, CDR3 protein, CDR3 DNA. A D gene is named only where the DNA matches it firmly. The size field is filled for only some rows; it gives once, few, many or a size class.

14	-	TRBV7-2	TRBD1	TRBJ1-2	CASSPPGTGNGYTF	TGTGCCAGCAGCCCGCCCGGGACAGGGAATGGCTACACCTTC
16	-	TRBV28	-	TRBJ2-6	CASSFIGGAGANVLTF	TGTGCCAGCAGTTTCATTGGGGGGGCCGGGGCCAACGTCCTGACTTTC
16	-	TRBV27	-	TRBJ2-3	CASRTGAGGRTDTQYF	TGTGCCAGCCGCACAGGGGCGGGAGGAAGGACAGATACGCAGTATTTT
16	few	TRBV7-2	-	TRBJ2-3	CASSSRVSGSTDTQYF	TGTGCCAGCAGCTCCCGGGTGAGCGGTAGCACAGATACGCAGTATTTT
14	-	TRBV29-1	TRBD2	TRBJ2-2	CSVRTSGGTGELFF	TGCAGCGTTAGGACTAGCGGGGGCACCGGGGAGCTGTTTTTT
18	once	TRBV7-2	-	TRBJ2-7	CASSPPRTGVFRGDEQYF	TGTGCCAGCAGCCCGCCCAGAACGGGAGTTTTTAGGGGAGACGAGCAGTACTTC
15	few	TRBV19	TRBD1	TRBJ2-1	CASRTPGQGVNEQFF	TGTGCCAGTCGAACCCCGGGACAGGGGGTCAATGAGCAGTTCTTC
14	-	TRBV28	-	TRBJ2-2	CASSLRLAKRELFF	TGTGCCAGCAGTTTAAGGCTAGCTAAAAGGGAGCTGTTTTTT
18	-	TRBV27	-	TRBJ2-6	CASSPRTDISSGANVLTF	TGTGCCAGCAGTCCCAGGACAGATATCTCCTCTGGGGCCAACGTCCTGACTTTC
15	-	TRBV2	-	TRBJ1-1	CASSLGQLMNTEAFF	TGTGCCAGCAGCCTCGGACAGCTAATGAACACTGAAGCTTTCTTT
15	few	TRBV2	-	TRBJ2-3	CASSWGQRITDTQYF	TGTGCCAGCAGTTGGGGGCAGCGGATCACAGATACGCAGTATTTT
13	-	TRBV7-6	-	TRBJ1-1	CASSPIGDTEAFF	TGTGCCAGCAGCCCCATTGGGGACACTGAAGCTTTCTTT
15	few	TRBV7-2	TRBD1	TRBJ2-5	CASSTGQGIGETQYF	TGTGCCAGCAGCACTGGACAGGGGATCGGAGAGACCCAGTACTTC
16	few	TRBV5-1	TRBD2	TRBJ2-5	CASTRTSGGALETQYF	TGCGCCAGCACCCGGACTAGCGGGGGGGCGTTGGAGACCCAGTACTTC
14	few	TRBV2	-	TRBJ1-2	CASSEQSGNYGYTF	TGTGCCAGCAGCGAACAATCAGGCAACTATGGCTACACCTTC
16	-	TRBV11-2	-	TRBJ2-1	CASARAQGIGANKQFF	TGTGCCAGCGCTCGAGCACAGGGCATCGGGGCCAATAAGCAGTTCTTC
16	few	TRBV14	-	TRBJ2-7	CASSHPTWTAKHEQYF	TGTGCCAGCAGCCACCCTACCTGGACAGCTAAGCACGAGCAGTACTTC
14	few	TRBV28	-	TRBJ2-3	CASSPSGEADTQYF	TGTGCCAGCAGTCCTTCGGGGGAGGCAGATACGCAGTATTTT
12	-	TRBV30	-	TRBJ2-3	CAWSVRGDTQYF	TGTGCCTGGAGTGTACGAGGAGATACGCAGTATTTT
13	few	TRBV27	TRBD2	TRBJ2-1	CASSRSGENEQFF	TGTGCCAGCAGCAGAAGCGGGGAAAATGAGCAGTTCTTC
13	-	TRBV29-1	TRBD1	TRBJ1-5	CSAGTGGNQPQHF	TGCAGCGCTGGGACAGGGGGGAATCAGCCCCAGCATTTT
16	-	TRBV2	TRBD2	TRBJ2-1	CASTQTSGISYNEQFF	TGTGCCAGCACTCAGACTAGCGGGATTTCCTACAATGAGCAGTTCTTC
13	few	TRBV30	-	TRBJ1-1	CAWRSAKNTEAFF	TGTGCCTGGAGGTCGGCCAAAAACACTGAAGCTTTCTTT
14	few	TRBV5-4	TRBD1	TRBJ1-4	CASSLQGSNEKLFF	TGTGCCAGCAGCTTACAGGGGTCTAATGAAAAACTGTTTTTT
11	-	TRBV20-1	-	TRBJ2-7	CSARGQREQYF	TGCAGTGCTAGAGGGCAGCGGGAGCAGTACTTC
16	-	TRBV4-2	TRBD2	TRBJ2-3	CASSQATSGATDTQYF	TGTGCCAGCAGCCAAGCTACTAGCGGGGCCACAGATACGCAGTATTTT
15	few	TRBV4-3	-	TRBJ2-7	CASSQDGATAYEQYF	TGCGCCAGCAGCCAAGATGGCGCTACCGCCTACGAGCAGTACTTC